These T cell receptor beta chains were read from a single sample in a study of tumor-infiltrating lymphocytes in primary liver carcinoma. Each CDR3 protein is one row after TCRdb ran MiXCR on the multiplex PCR reads. The repertoire includes about 350,000 distinct CDR3 sequences, about two thirds of them detected once, and approximately 5.9% sits in the top ten. Specimen: peripheral blood. These receptors originate from a man aged 35 to 55 with primary liver carcinoma and hepatitis B virus infection. Each CDR3 is given with its conserved first and last residue. D genes are given only for firm matches. Only part of the rows carry a size: once, few, many, or a class if the clone is expanded.

>-|TRBJ2-7|TRBV5-1|-
TGCGCCAACAGCTTGGAATCGGGGAAGACCTACGAGCAGTACTTC
CANSLESGKTYEQYF
>-|TRBJ1-1|TRBV5-6|-
TGTGCCAGCAACTTCCTACGGGACACTGAAGCTTTCTTT
CASNFLRDTEAFF
>TRBD1|TRBJ2-2|TRBV13|few
TGTGCCAGCAGCTTAGGACACAGGGGAGCCGGGGAGCTGTTTTTT
CASSLGHRGAGELFF
>-|TRBJ1-5|TRBV28|once
TGTGCCAGCAGTTTAGGGGCAGGGCTAAATCAGCCCCAGCATTTT
CASSLGAGLNQPQHF
>TRBD2|TRBJ2-7|TRBV10-3|-
TGTGCCATCAGTGAGCCCTCGGCGGGAGGCATCTACGAGCAGTACTTC
CAISEPSAGGIYEQYF
>-|TRBJ1-4|TRBV6-5|few
TGTGCCAGCAGCATGAGGGTTAATGAAAAACTGTTTTTT
CASSMRVNEKLFF
>-|TRBJ2-3|TRBV18|-
TGTGCCAGCTCTGACGGGGATACGCAGTATTTT
CASSDGDTQYF
>-|TRBJ2-5|TRBV6-5|-
TGTGCCAACAGTTACTCGTACAGGGCGATCCAAGAGACCCAGTACTTC
CANSYSYRAIQETQYF
>-|TRBJ2-5|TRBV6-1|many
TGTGCCAGCAGATCTTTGGAGACCCAGTACTTC
CASRSLETQYF
>TRBD1|TRBJ2-1|TRBV11-1|-
TGTGCCAGCAGCTTGGGACAGGCCAGTTCCTACAATGAGCCGTTCTTC
CASSLGQASSYNEPFF
>-|TRBJ2-3|TRBV7-9|-
TGTGGCAGCAGCTTGGCGCAGGGTATCACAGATACGCAGTATTTT
CGSSLAQGITDTQYF
>-|TRBJ2-7|TRBV20-1|-
TGCAGTGCTAGATCCGAAACCTACGAGCAGTACTTC
CSARSETYEQYF
>TRBD2|TRBJ2-2|TRBV6-5|-
TGTGCCAGCAATGTAGCGGGACCGAACACCGGTGAGCTGTTTTTT
CASNVAGPNTGELFF
>TRBD2|TRBJ2-5|TRBV6-6|-
TGTGCCAGCACCCTGACTAGCGAAGAGGCCCAGTACTTC
CASTLTSEEAQYF
>TRBD1|TRBJ1-4|TRBV12-3/TRBV12-4|-
TGTGCCAGCAGTTTAGGGGACAGGACCATAAATGAAAAACTGTTTTTT
CASSLGDRTINEKLFF
>-|TRBJ2-7|TRBV7-9|-
TGTGCCAGCATCCACCAGCTTCGTGCCTACGAGCAGTACTTC
CASIHQLRAYEQYF
>TRBD1|TRBJ2-7|TRBV7-9|-
TGTGCCAGCAGCTTAGGGGGACAGCTAACCTACGAGCAGTACTTC
CASSLGGQLTYEQYF
>-|TRBJ2-1|TRBV7-9|-
TGTGCCAGCAGCCACCTGGTACAGGGCCCACCACAGTTCTTC
CASSHLVQGPPQFF
>-|TRBJ2-7|TRBV11-2|-
TGTACCAGCAGCTCCGGACGGCTTTACGCGCGCGAGCAGTACTTC
CTSSSGRLYAREQYF
>-|TRBJ2-3|TRBV12-3/TRBV12-4|-
TGTTCCAGCAGTGCGCCCGGACGGACAGCGCAGTATTTT
CSSSAPGRTAQYF
>TRBD1|TRBJ1-5|TRBV6-2/TRBV6-3|many
TGTGCCAGCAGGGACGACAGGGTGGGTCAGCCCCAGCATTTT
CASRDDRVGQPQHF
>TRBD1|TRBJ1-2|TRBV6-5|few
TGTGCCAGCAGTAATGACAGGGGACAAGACTATGGCTACACCTTC
CASSNDRGQDYGYTF
>TRBD1|TRBJ2-7|TRBV6-5|-
TGTGCCAGCATTAAGACAGGGTACGAGCAGTACTTC
CASIKTGYEQYF
>TRBD1|TRBJ1-5|TRBV6-5|many
TGTGCCAGCAGCCTGATATGGCAGGGGGTAGATCAGCCCCAGCATTTT
CASSLIWQGVDQPQHF
>-|TRBJ2-3|TRBV19|-
TGTGCCTACCGGGACGGCCACACAGATACGCAGTATTTT
CAYRDGHTDTQYF
>TRBD1|TRBJ2-2|TRBV5-5|-
TGTGCCAGCAGCCACGGACCCCGACCGGGACAGGGGGACGGGGAGCTGTTTTTT
CASSHGPRPGQGDGELFF
>-|TRBJ2-6|TRBV5-1|-
TGCGCCAGTAGCTTGTCAATGGAAGAGGTTAGCTCTTGGGCCAACGTCCTGACTTTC
CASSLSMEEVSSWANVLTF
>-|TRBJ2-2|TRBV6-2/TRBV6-3|many
TGTGCCAGCAGTTACTCGATTAGACGCTCGAACACCGGGGAGCTGTTTTTT
CASSYSIRRSNTGELFF
>-|TRBJ2-2|TRBV4-3|many
TGCGCCAGCAGCCAAGGGTCAGCTTTGAACACCGGGGAGCTGTTTTTT
CASSQGSALNTGELFF
>-|TRBJ1-5|TRBV5-5|few
TGTGCCAGCAGCACTACCGCCGGAGTCTCCAATCAGCCCCAGCATTTT
CASSTTAGVSNQPQHF
>-|TRBJ2-3|TRBV11-2|-
TGTGGCAGCAGTTCATCAGGGGACCGCACAGATACGCAGTATTTT
CGSSSSGDRTDTQYF
>-|TRBJ1-5|TRBV11-2|-
TGTGCCAGCGGCCAGACGGTGGATCACCCCCAGCATTTT
CASGQTVDHPQHF
>-|TRBJ2-7|TRBV12-3/TRBV12-4|-
TGTGCGAGCAGTCCTGACCCTAGCAGCTACGGGCAGTACTTC
CASSPDPSSYGQYF
>-|TRBJ2-2|TRBV12-3/TRBV12-4|once
TGTGCCAGTAGTTTATTGGGAAGGAAGCTGTTTTTT
CASSLLGRKLFF
>TRBD1|TRBJ2-7|TRBV30|-
TGTGCCTGGAATAAATATCCGGGACAGGGCTCCTACGAGCAGTACTTC
CAWNKYPGQGSYEQYF
>TRBD2|TRBJ2-5|TRBV5-4|many
TGTGCCAGCGGACGATCGGGGGGGACAGAGACCCAGTACTTC
CASGRSGGTETQYF
>-|TRBJ2-2|TRBV11-2|-
TGTGCCAGCAGCTGGCCGCAAAACACCGGGGAGTTGTTTTTT
CASSWPQNTGELFF
>-|TRBJ2-1|TRBV5-5|-
TGTGCCAGCAGCTTGGTTGACAGTACGATCGATGAGCAGTTCTTC
CASSLVDSTIDEQFF
>-|TRBJ2-7|TRBV6-6|-
TGTGCCAGCAGTTACTCGAGATCGGACCACACCTACGAGCAGTACTTC
CASSYSRSDHTYEQYF
>TRBD1|TRBJ2-1|TRBV12-3/TRBV12-4|-
TGCGCCAGCATCAAGGACAGGGGAGGGGGTGAGCAGTTCTTC
CASIKDRGGGEQFF
>-|TRBJ2-1|TRBV9|once
TGTGCCAGCAGCGCCCGATTGAGCGGGGAGCAGTTCTTC
CASSARLSGEQFF
>-|TRBJ2-5|TRBV10-3|-
TGTACCATCAGTGATTATCCTGGGGCGGAGACCGAGTACTTC
CTISDYPGAETEYF
>-|TRBJ1-1|TRBV6-1|-
TGTGCCATCAGTGAGCGAGCAACCTCTGAAGCTTTCTTT
CAISERATSEAFF
>-|TRBJ1-1|TRBV19|-
TGTGCCAGTAGTAGTACAGTGGGGAGGATCACTGAAGCTTTCTTT
CASSSTVGRITEAFF
>-|TRBJ2-1|TRBV11-2|-
TGTGCCGGCAGCTTAGTGAAGGAGAAGGGAGTTCGGGGCTACAATGAGCAGTTCTTC
CAGSLVKEKGVRGYNEQFF
>TRBD1|TRBJ1-5|TRBV6-2/TRBV6-3|many
TGTGCCAGCAGTTACTCCTCAGGACAGGGCTATAGCAATCAGCCCCAGCATTTT
CASSYSSGQGYSNQPQHF
>-|TRBJ2-7|TRBV6-5|-
TGTGCCAGCAATAAATCAGGGGTCGGCCACGAGCAGTACTTC
CASNKSGVGHEQYF
>-|TRBJ2-3|TRBV7-9|-
TGTGCCAGCAGCTTAGCGGGAGGAGCAGATACGCAGTATTTT
CASSLAGGADTQYF
>TRBD2|TRBJ2-4|TRBV20-1|-
TGCAGTGCTCTTTCCGGGACTAGCGGGAGTGGAAACATTCAGTACTTC
CSALSGTSGSGNIQYF